This TCR beta chain was sequenced in a study of blood T cell repertoires in COVID-19. Overall study context: T cells, B-cell-depleted T cells, or PBMCs provided the cDNA or gDNA that served as material.

The CDR3 contains 16 residues. Looked up from germline, CDR1 is SGHDT and CDR2 is YYEEEE. Trimming stripped 0 bases from V and 8 bases from J, with 18 bases between. Only in-frame clones appear in the TCRdb table, and some are missing; sequencing was by immunoSEQ multiplex PCR. The sample yields 97,000 or so clones, 70% to 90% seen once. The source is a man aged 60-69 years with acute or convalescent COVID-19. Sequencing was performed on peripheral blood. The rearrangement links TRBV5-6 to TRBJ2-1; D is perhaps TRBD1 (6 bases). The CDR3 protein is CASSLDRVLSGDEQFF. CDR3 nucleotide sequence: TGTGCCAGCAGCTTGGACAGGGTATTGAGTGGCGATGAGCAGTTCTTC.